These 13 T cell receptor beta chains were sequenced from one sample in a study of blood T cell repertoires in COVID-19. The assay was immunoSEQ multiplex PCR, and TCRdb's table has in-frame clones only and misses some. Counted here are around 300,000 clones, about 90% occurring once; the ten biggest clones make up 2.1%. Sequenced input: peripheral blood. The receptors here all came from a woman aged 25 to 45 who had recovered from COVID-19.

The chain carries TRBV7-2 and TRBJ1-5; D might be TRBD1 (6 bases). The CDR3 covers 14 residues. V lost 5 bases and J lost 4, with 12 bases in between. Per the germline V gene, CDR1 is SGHTA and CDR2 is FQGNSA. In nucleotides, the CDR3 is TGTGCCAGCAGCGTGGACAGTGGGAATCAGCCCCAGCATTTT. This gives the protein CASSVDSGNQPQHF.

V and J are TRBV2 and TRBJ2-1; 12 bases agree with TRBD2. This CDR3 is built from 14 residues. Germline assignment: CDR1 SNHLY and CDR2 FYNNEI. Trimming at V came to 11 bases and at J to 2 bases, leaving 4 bases not matched to a gene. CDR3 protein: CACTSGGPYNEQFF. The CDR3 DNA sequence: TGTGCCTGTACTAGCGGGGGGCCCTACAATGAGCAGTTCTTC.

This chain links TRBV19 with TRBJ1-5; tentatively, D is TRBD1 (5 bases). The length of the CDR3 is 14 residues. From germline, CDR1 is LNHDA and CDR2 SQIVND (reference sequence). The V gene lost 3 bases and the J gene lost 5 bases, with 11 bases spanning the gap. The CDR3 protein is CASSIARAYQPQHF. In DNA, the CDR3 is TGTGCCAGTAGTATTGCCAGGGCATATCAGCCCCAGCATTTT.

The chain joins TRBV5-1 to TRBJ2-1; 7 bases agree with TRBD1. The germline V gene encodes CDR1 SGHRS and CDR2 YFSETQ. V lost 2 bases and J lost 2; bases outside the gene matches: 4. The CDR3 extends over 15 amino acids. The CDR3 spells CASSFVTGAYNEQFF. The CDR3 region has the DNA TGCGCCAGCAGCTTTGTAACAGGGGCCTACAATGAGCAGTTCTTC.

This clone was picked up one time. This chain uses TRBV28 with TRBJ1-2; 9 nucleotides align to TRBD1. The germline V gene has CDR1 MDHEN and CDR2 SYDVKM. After removal of 8 bases from V and 4 bases from J, the junction contained 2 bases not matched to a gene. The CDR3 loop spans 12 amino acids. In nucleotides, the CDR3 is TGTGCCAGCGCGGGACAGGGCTATGGCTACACCTTC. This gives the protein CASAGQGYGYTF.

This clone appeared once. The V call is TRBV19, the J call TRBJ1-1; the D gene is possibly TRBD1 (5 bases). This CDR3 region has 13 residues. V was trimmed by 4 bases and J by 4 bases, leaving 10 bases between them. CDR1 is LNHDA, CDR2 SQIVND, per germline (reference sequence). The CDR3 DNA sequence: TGTGCCAGTAGTAGGGACGGGGGCACTGAAGCTTTCTTT. This translates into CASSRDGGTEAFF.

The chain joins TRBV7-9 to TRBJ2-1, with TRBD2 identical over 7 bases. Trimming removed 1 base from V and 7 bases from J; junction bases left unmatched: 7. Looked up from germline, CDR1 is SEHNR and CDR2 is FQNEAQ (reference sequence). This CDR3 spans 15 amino acids. CDR3: CASSLGGRSWNEQFF. In DNA form, the CDR3 reads TGTGCCAGCAGCTTAGGCGGGAGATCATGGAATGAGCAGTTCTTC.

This sequence joins TRBV21-1 and TRBJ2-3; the table gives TRBD2 as D, unverified against the DNA. TRBV21-1 is an annotated pseudogene. The CDR3 is 17 residues long. The CDR3 DNA is TGTGCCAGCAGCAAAGCGCGGGGGACTAGGAAAACAGATACGCAGTATTTT. It yields the protein CASSKARGTRKTDTQYF.

The chain carries TRBV7-9 and TRBJ2-7, with 14 bases that match TRBD2. The CDR3 covers 16 residues. Germline V gene lookup returns CDR1 SEHNR and CDR2 FQNEAQ (reference sequence). Unmatched junction bases numbered 6, after V lost 6 bases and J lost 2 bases. The CDR3 protein is CASSSGTSGRTYEQYF. The CDR3 DNA follows: TGTGCCAGCAGTTCCGGGACTAGCGGGAGAACCTACGAGCAGTACTTC. Drawing the rest from reference TRBV7-9 and TRBJ2-7, the complete variable domain is DTGVSQNPRHKITKRGQNVTFRCDPISEHNRLYWYRQTLGQGPEFLTYFQNEAQLEKSRLLSDRFSAERPKGSFSTLEIQRTEQGDSAMYLCASSSGTSGRTYEQYFGPGTRLTVT.

This clone has just one count. V usage is TRBV19 and J usage is TRBJ2-1; D gene uncertain. V lost 1 base and J 4 bases, leaving 8 bases between the germline ends. This CDR3 comprises 14 residues. Per the germline V gene, CDR1 is LNHDA and CDR2 is SQIVND (reference sequence). This CDR3 is CASSIGVLYNEQFF. The CDR3, as DNA: TGTGCCAGTAGTATAGGAGTCCTATACAATGAGCAGTTCTTC.

The V and J genes are TRBV5-1 and TRBJ2-3; maybe TRBD2 (5 bases). The CDR3 runs to 14 residues. Trimming removed 4 bases from V and 2 bases from J, with 11 bases in between. Germline V gives CDR1 SGHRS, CDR2 YFSETQ. CDR3 amino acids: CASSRAGNTDTQYF. The CDR3 bases are TGCGCCAGCAGCCGCGCCGGGAACACAGATACGCAGTATTTT.

The chain links TRBV5-6 to TRBJ2-1; 8 bases align to TRBD2. Trimming took 0 bases from V and 14 from J; bases not matched to a gene: 10. Germline V gene data show CDR1 as SGHDT and CDR2 as YYEEEE. The CDR3 consists of 14 residues. DNA for the CDR3: TGTGCCAGCAGCTTGGTACTAGCGGAGGGGGGTGAGTTCTTC. Translation gives CASSLVLAEGGEFF.

The genes are TRBV7-3 and TRBJ2-1; TRBD2 agrees at 12 bases. CDR1 and CDR2 from the germline V gene are SGHTA and FQGTGA. After removal of 1 base from V and 10 bases from J, the junction contained 5 bases not matched to a gene. The CDR3 consists of 15 residues. The DNA of the CDR3 is TGTGCCAGCAGCTTAAACCGACTAGCGGGAGACGAGCAGTTCTTC. Amino acids: CASSLNRLAGDEQFF.